One and the same sample provided the 26 T cell receptor beta chains below, sequenced in a study of blood T cell repertoires in COVID-19. Clones were sequenced by immunoSEQ multiplex PCR, and TCRdb holds only the in-frame ones, with some missing. There are approximately 29,000 clones in the sample; roughly 80% occur only once, and more than 15% lies in the top ten. Sequenced: peripheral blood. The origin of the receptors is a woman in her sixties with acute or convalescent COVID-19.

This clone was picked up one time. This chain uses TRBV24-1 with TRBJ2-3, with a possible D match to TRBD1 (7 bases). V lost 6 bases to trimming and J lost 3 bases, with 12 bases between them. CDR1 KGHDR and CDR2 SFDVKD come from the germline V gene. The CDR3 loop spans 14 amino acids. The DNA for the CDR3 is TGTGCCACCAGTAGACAGGGAGGAACAGATACGCAGTATTTT. Amino acids: CATSRQGGTDTQYF.

V and J are TRBV19 and TRBJ2-1; D is unresolved. The V gene's germline CDR1 is LNHDA and CDR2 SQIVND (reference sequence). The ends were cut back, 10 bases at V and 0 bases at J, with 13 bases in the middle. This CDR3 has 14 residues. Here the CDR3 DNA reads TGTGCCACCGCAGTTCTTTTCTCCTACAATGAGCAGTTCTTC. Amino acid sequence: CATAVLFSYNEQFF.

The gene calls are TRBV14 and TRBJ2-1, with a possible D match to TRBD1 (5 bases). In germline, CDR1 is SGHDN, CDR2 FVKESK. The CDR3 is made up of 17 amino acids. Trimming took off 4 bases at V and 0 bases at J, with 16 bases between the two ends. The CDR3 protein is CASSPRLGLPSYNEQFF. The CDR3 nucleotides read TGTGCCAGCAGCCCAAGGTTGGGGCTACCCTCCTACAATGAGCAGTTCTTC. The full variable domain, rest sourced from reference TRBV14 and TRBJ2-1, is EAGVTQFPSHSVIEKGQTVTLRCDPISGHDNLYWYRRVMGKEIKFLLHFVKESKQDESGMPNNRFLAERTGGTYSTLKVQPAELEDSGVYFCASSPRLGLPSYNEQFFGPGTRLTVL.

The rearrangement links TRBV7-2 to TRBJ2-7, with a tentative D call TRBD2 (5 bases). The CDR3 is 14 residues long. Germline V gene sequence: CDR1 SGHTA, CDR2 FQGNSA. Trimming shortened V by 5 bases and J by 0 bases, and 11 bases separated the two germline ends. This CDR3 reads CASSPEGSSYEQYF. CDR3 nucleotide sequence: TGTGCCAGCAGCCCCGAGGGTAGCTCCTACGAGCAGTACTTC. Based on the CDR3 plus reference TRBV7-2 and TRBJ2-7, the full variable domain is GAGVSQSPSNKVTEKGKDVELRCDPISGHTALYWYRQSLGQGLEFLIYFQGNSAPDKSGLPSDRFSAERTGGSVSTLTIQRTQQEDSAVYLCASSPEGSSYEQYFGPGTRLTVT.

This sequence joins TRBV19 and TRBJ2-1; TRBD2 aligns across 16 bases. Germline trimming cut 5 bases from V and 5 bases from J; bases unmatched to any gene: 12. Germline V lookup: CDR1 LNHDA, CDR2 SQIVND (reference sequence). This CDR3 spans 19 amino acids. CDR3 sequence reads: CASSPTGLAGGPTDNEQFF. The DNA for the CDR3 is TGTGCCAGTAGTCCGACGGGACTAGCGGGGGGGCCCACGGACAATGAGCAGTTCTTC.

The chain joins TRBV7-3 to TRBJ2-4, with 9 bases aligning to TRBD1. Germline V gives CDR1 SGHTA, CDR2 FQGTGA. Trimming removed 3 bases from V and 1 base from J; junction bases left unmatched: 1. The CDR3 spans 15 residues. CDR3: CASSFTGGAKNIQYF. The CDR3 DNA sequence: TGTGCCAGCAGCTTTACAGGGGGCGCCAAAAACATTCAGTACTTC.

The CDR3 DNA follows: TGTGCCAGCAGCTTGAAGTGGAGGGGGACAGGGGACACCGGGGAGCTGTTTTTT. Amino acid sequence: CASSLKWRGTGDTGELFF. This chain joins TRBV5-7 and TRBJ2-2; the match to TRBD1 covers 10 bases. TRBV5-7 is an ORF, and what it does is uncertain. The CDR3 contains 18 residues. V was pared by 1 base and J by 3 bases, with 9 bases of the junction left unmatched.

The chain employs TRBV3-1 (or the pseudogene TRBV3-2) and TRBJ1-2; 7 bases match TRBD1. There are 12 residues in the CDR3. The V gene's germline CDR1 is LGHDT and CDR2 YNNKEL (reference sequence). J was trimmed by 7 bases and V by 4 bases; bases with no gene match: 3. The CDR3 bases are TGTGCCAGCAGCCCGACAGGGCTTGGCTACACCTTC. This gives the protein CASSPTGLGYTF.

Here the CDR3 reads CASSSGGAWTTEAFF. DNA for the CDR3: TGTGCCAGCAGTTCTGGAGGGGCGTGGACCACTGAAGCTTTCTTT. The V call is TRBV25-1, the J call TRBJ1-1; maybe TRBD1 (5 bases). Germline V gene lookup returns CDR1 MGHDK and CDR2 SYGVNS. This CDR3 spans 15 amino acids. Trimming left V 5 bases short and J 4 bases short, with 17 bases between.

The chain has TRBV18 and TRBJ1-6; D gene uncertain. V lost 6 bases and J 10 bases, leaving 19 bases between the germline ends. CDR3 length: 15 residues. From germline, CDR1 is KGHSH and CDR2 LQKENI. For the CDR3, the DNA is TGTGCCAGCTCCAAAACTGAGAGGGATGGGTCACCCCTCCACTTT. Protein product: CASSKTERDGSPLHF.

V gene TRBV28 combines with J gene TRBJ2-3; TRBD1 matches at 9 bases. With V trimmed by 6 bases and J by 2 bases, 12 bases remained unmatched. The germline gives CDR1 MDHEN, CDR2 SYDVKM. The CDR3 covers 17 residues. CDR3 region: CASSSSGTGISTDTQYF. CDR3 DNA sequence: TGTGCCAGCAGCTCCTCCGGGACAGGGATTTCCACAGATACGCAGTATTTT.

This chain connects TRBV9 to TRBJ1-1, with 9 bases identical to TRBD1. The CDR3 covers 13 residues. With 4 bases clipped from V and 12 bases from J, the junction kept 10 bases outside the gene matches. The V gene's germline CDR1 is SGDLS and CDR2 YYNGEE. CDR3 loop: CASSPGRDRDSFF. The CDR3 region has the DNA TGTGCCAGCAGCCCGGGCCGGGACAGGGATTCTTTCTTT.

The chain is built from TRBV4-1 and TRBJ2-2; 16 nucleotides line up with TRBD2. The CDR3 totals 16 residues. J was trimmed by 6 bases and V by 5 bases; bases with no gene match: 3. CDR1 MGHRA and CDR2 YSYEKL come from the germline V gene. The CDR3 nucleotides are TGCGCCAGCAGCGGGACTAGCGGGGGGGCGCCCGGGGAGCTGTTTTTT. Translating gives CASSGTSGGAPGELFF.

In DNA, the CDR3 is TGCGCCAGCAGCGTGGGACACTCGAACACTGAAGCTTTCTTT. This gives the protein CASSVGHSNTEAFF. This chain links TRBV5-1 with TRBJ1-1; weak D call: TRBD1 (6 bases). The CDR3 is made up of 14 amino acids. Per germline, CDR1 SGHRS and CDR2 YFSETQ. Trimming stripped 4 bases from V and 1 base from J, with 11 bases between.

This chain uses TRBV3-1 (or the pseudogene TRBV3-2) with TRBJ1-1; no clear D gene. Trimming stripped 0 bases from V and 7 bases from J, with 12 bases between. The CDR3 is 14 residues long. CDR1 and CDR2 (germline): LGHDT, YNNKEL (reference sequence). CDR3 sequence: CASSQDFRSDEAFF. As DNA, the CDR3 is TGTGCCAGCAGCCAAGACTTTAGAAGTGATGAAGCTTTCTTT.

This clone was picked up a small number of times. The chain employs TRBV7-3 and TRBJ2-4, with D maybe TRBD1 (5 bases). V shed 1 base and J shed 8 bases, with 21 bases lying between them. Germline V gene lookup returns CDR1 SGHTA and CDR2 FQGTGA. This CDR3 is built from 17 residues. CDR3 coding DNA: TGTGCCAGCAGCTTAAGGTGGGGCGGCAGCCGTCAGGACATTCAGTACTTC. This translates into CASSLRWGGSRQDIQYF.

V gene TRBV21-1 combines with J gene TRBJ1-3; TRBD1, the table's D call, lacks a check against the DNA. TRBV21-1 is deemed a pseudogene. There are 16 residues in the CDR3. CDR3 loop: CASSLRRVTGGNTIYF. CDR3 nucleotide sequence: TGTGCCAGCAGCCTCCGCCGGGTCACAGGGGGAAACACCATATATTTT.

The chain recombines TRBV7-7 with TRBJ2-3; D is possibly TRBD1 (6 bases). CDR3 length equals 15 residues. In germline, CDR1 is SSHAT, CDR2 FNYEAQ (reference sequence). V lost 3 bases to trimming and J lost 2 bases, with 12 bases between them. CDR3 region: CASSLGHDLTDTQYF. DNA of the CDR3: TGTGCCAGCAGCTTGGGACACGACCTCACAGATACGCAGTATTTT. Full variable domain (outside the CDR3, taken from reference TRBV7-7 and TRBJ2-3): GAGVSQSPRYKVTKRGQDVTLRCDPISSHATLYWYQQALGQGPEFLTYFNYEAQPDKSGLPSDRFSAERPEGSISTLTIQRTEQRDSAMYRCASSLGHDLTDTQYFGPGTRLTVL.

The rearrangement joins TRBV2 to TRBJ2-4, with 7 nucleotides matching TRBD2. The J segment lost 0 bases and the V segment lost 1 base, leaving 3 bases of the junction unmatched. Germline assignment: CDR1 SNHLY and CDR2 FYNNEI. The CDR3 runs 16 residues. DNA for the CDR3: TGTGCCAGCAGTGAAGGACTAGCCGGAGCCAAAAACATTCAGTACTTC. Protein product: CASSEGLAGAKNIQYF.

The V and J genes are TRBV4-1 and TRBJ1-6, with 12 positions matching TRBD1. The CDR3 totals 16 residues. Germline CDR1 and CDR2: MGHRA and YSYEKL. V was clipped by 2 bases and J by 9 bases; unmatched bases: 5. The CDR3 here is CASSQNPGQGASPLHF. CDR3 DNA: TGCGCCAGCAGCCAAAATCCGGGACAGGGGGCTTCACCCCTCCACTTT.

This clone was found a few times. Here the CDR3 reads CASSLTTNTGELFF. CDR3 coding DNA: TGTGCCAGCAGCTTAACAACGAACACCGGGGAGCTGTTTTTT. The chain couples TRBV11-3 to TRBJ2-2; no firm D call. The CDR3 sequence is 14 residues long. V was clipped by 2 bases and J by 0 bases, with 4 bases between them. CDR1 is SGHNT and CDR2 is YENEEA in the germline V gene.

The chain recombines TRBV19 with TRBJ2-3, with 9 bases identical to TRBD1. V trimming: 4 bases; J trimming: 5 bases; junction bases outside the gene matches: 10. Germline V gives CDR1 LNHDA, CDR2 SQIVND (reference sequence). The CDR3 runs 16 residues. CDR3 amino acids: CASSRSGQGGGDTQYF. CDR3 sequence (DNA): TGTGCCAGTAGTAGGTCGGGACAGGGCGGGGGAGATACGCAGTATTTT.

This chain joins TRBV7-2 and TRBJ2-4; TRBD2 aligns across 8 bases. Germline V CDR1 and CDR2: SGHTA, FQGNSA. The CDR3 is 15 residues long. Unmatched junction bases numbered 6, after V lost 2 bases and J lost 6 bases. CDR3 coding DNA: TGTGCCAGCAGCTTAAGTAGCCGGGGGGGAAACATTCAGTACTTC. It yields the protein CASSLSSRGGNIQYF.

The gene calls are TRBV24-1 and TRBJ2-3, with 7 nucleotides matching TRBD2. J was trimmed by 2 bases and V by 2 bases; bases with no gene match: 6. There are 16 residues in the CDR3. The germline V gene has CDR1 KGHDR and CDR2 SFDVKD. CDR3 protein: CATSDSPAGLTDTQYF. The CDR3 DNA reads as TGTGCCACCAGTGATTCCCCAGCGGGGCTCACAGATACGCAGTATTTT.

The chain couples TRBV28 to TRBJ1-4; D call uncertain. CDR3 length equals 15 residues. Germline assignment: CDR1 MDHEN and CDR2 SYDVKM. The V and J ends lost 4 bases and 0 bases respectively, with 9 bases between them. The CDR3 DNA reads TGTGCCAGCAGTTCGGCAGGTGCAACTAATGAAAAACTGTTTTTT. Translation gives CASSSAGATNEKLFF.

This clone was found a few times. The V and J genes are TRBV6-5 and TRBJ1-3; D gene ambiguous. The germline V gene encodes CDR1 MNHEY and CDR2 SVGAGI. V was cut by 2 bases and J by 0 bases, with 11 bases left in between. The CDR3 totals 16 residues. The CDR3, as DNA: TGTGCCAGCAGTTACGGACTGCAAAGCTCTGGAAACACCATATATTTT. Protein product: CASSYGLQSSGNTIYF.